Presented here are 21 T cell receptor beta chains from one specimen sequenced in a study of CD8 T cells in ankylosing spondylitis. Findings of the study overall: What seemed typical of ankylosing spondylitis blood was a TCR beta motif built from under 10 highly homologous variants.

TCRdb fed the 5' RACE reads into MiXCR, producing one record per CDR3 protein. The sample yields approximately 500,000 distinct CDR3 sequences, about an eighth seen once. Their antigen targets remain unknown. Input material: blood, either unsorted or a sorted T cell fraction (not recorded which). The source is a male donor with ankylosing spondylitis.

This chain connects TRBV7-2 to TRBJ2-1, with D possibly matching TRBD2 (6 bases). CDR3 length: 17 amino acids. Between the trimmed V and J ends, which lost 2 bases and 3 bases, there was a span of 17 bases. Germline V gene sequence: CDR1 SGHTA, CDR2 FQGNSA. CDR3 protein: CASSLSGLANIYNEQFF. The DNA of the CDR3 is TGTGCCAGCAGCTTAAGCGGGCTAGCGAATATCTACAATGAGCAGTTCTTC.

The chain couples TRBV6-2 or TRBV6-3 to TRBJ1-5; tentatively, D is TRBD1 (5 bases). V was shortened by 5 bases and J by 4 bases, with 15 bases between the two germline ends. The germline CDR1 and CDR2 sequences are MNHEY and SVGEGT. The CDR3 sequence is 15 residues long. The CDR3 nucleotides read TGTGCCAGCAGTGGGGACCCGGCAGGGAATCAGCCCCAGCATTTT. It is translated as CASSGDPAGNQPQHF.

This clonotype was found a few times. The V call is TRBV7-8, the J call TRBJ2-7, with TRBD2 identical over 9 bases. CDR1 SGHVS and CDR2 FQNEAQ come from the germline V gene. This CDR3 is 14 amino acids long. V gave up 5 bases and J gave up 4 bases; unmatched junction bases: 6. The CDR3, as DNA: TGTGCCAGCAGCCGGGATAGCGGGAGTTACGAGCAGTACTTC. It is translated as CASSRDSGSYEQYF.

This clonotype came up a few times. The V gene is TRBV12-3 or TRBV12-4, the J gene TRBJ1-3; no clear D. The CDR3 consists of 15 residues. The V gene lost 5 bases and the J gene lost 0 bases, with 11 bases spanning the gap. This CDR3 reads CASSVRRTSGNTIYF. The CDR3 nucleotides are TGTGCCAGCAGTGTCCGACGGACCTCTGGAAACACCATATATTTT.

CDR3 bases: TGTGCCAGCAGCTTCGACTTGGGAGATACGCAGTATTTT. Translated: CASSFDLGDTQYF. This rearrangement joins TRBV7-2 to TRBJ2-3, with D uncertain. The CDR3 runs 13 residues. Trimming took 3 bases from V and 5 from J, leaving 9 bases between them. Germline V gene data show CDR1 as SGHTA and CDR2 as FQGNSA.

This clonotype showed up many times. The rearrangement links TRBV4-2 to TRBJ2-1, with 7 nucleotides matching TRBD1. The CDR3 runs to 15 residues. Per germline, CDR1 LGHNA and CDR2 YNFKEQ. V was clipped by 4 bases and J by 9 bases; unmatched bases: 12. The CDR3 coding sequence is TGTGCCAGCAGCCGAATTGAAGGACAGGTCACTGAGCAGTTCTTC. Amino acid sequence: CASSRIEGQVTEQFF.

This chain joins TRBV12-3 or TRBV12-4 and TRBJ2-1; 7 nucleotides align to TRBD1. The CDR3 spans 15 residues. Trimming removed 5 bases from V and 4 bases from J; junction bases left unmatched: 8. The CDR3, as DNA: TGTGCCAGCAGTGGCCGCCGACAGGGATACAATGAGCAGTTCTTC. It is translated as CASSGRRQGYNEQFF.

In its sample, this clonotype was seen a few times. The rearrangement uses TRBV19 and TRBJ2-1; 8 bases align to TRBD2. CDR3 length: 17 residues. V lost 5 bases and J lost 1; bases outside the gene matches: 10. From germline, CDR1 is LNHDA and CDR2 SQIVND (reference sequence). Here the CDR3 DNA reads TGTGCCAGTAGTCAAATAAGTAGCGGGATTTCCTACAATGAGCAGTTCTTC. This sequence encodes CASSQISSGISYNEQFF.

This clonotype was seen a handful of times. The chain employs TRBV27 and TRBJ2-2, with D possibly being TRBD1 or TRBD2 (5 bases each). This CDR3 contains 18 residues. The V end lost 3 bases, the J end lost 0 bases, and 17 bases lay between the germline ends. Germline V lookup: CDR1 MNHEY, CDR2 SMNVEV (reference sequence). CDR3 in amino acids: CASSFKVQGTSNTGELFF. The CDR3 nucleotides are TGTGCCAGCAGTTTTAAGGTCCAAGGGACCTCGAACACCGGGGAGCTGTTTTTT.

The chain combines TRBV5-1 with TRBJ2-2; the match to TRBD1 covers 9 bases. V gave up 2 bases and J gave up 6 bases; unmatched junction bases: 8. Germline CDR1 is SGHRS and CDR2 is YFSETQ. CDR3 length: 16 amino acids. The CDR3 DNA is TGCGCCAGCAGCTTTACTGGGACAGGGACGTCCGGGGAGCTGTTTTTT. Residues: CASSFTGTGTSGELFF.

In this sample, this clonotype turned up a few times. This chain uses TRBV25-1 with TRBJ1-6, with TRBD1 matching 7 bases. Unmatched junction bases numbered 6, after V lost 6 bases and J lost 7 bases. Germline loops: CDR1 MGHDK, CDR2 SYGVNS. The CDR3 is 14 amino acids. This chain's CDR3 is CASRQTGANSPLHF. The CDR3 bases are TGTGCCAGCAGGCAAACAGGGGCCAATTCACCCCTCCACTTT.

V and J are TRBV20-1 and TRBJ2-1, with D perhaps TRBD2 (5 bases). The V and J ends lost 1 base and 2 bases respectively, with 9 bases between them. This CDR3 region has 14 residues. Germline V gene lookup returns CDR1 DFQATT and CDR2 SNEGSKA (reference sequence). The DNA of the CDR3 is TGCAGTGCTAGAGGAGGGAGTCCCTACAATGAGCAGTTCTTC. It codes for CSARGGSPYNEQFF.

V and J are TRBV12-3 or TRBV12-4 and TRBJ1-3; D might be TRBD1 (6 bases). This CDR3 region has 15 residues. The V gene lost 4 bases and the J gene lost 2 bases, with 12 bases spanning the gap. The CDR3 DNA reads TGTGCCAGCAGTTCCATAGGGGGGCCTGGAAACACCATATATTTT. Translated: CASSSIGGPGNTIYF.

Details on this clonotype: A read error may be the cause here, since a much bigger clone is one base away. The CDR3 loop is CASIPGHGADTQYF. The CDR3 nucleotides read TGTGCCAGCATCCCGGGACATGGGGCGGATACGCAGTATTTT. The J gene is TRBJ2-3, the V gene TRBV11-2; D might be TRBD1 (6 bases). The CDR3 loop spans 14 amino acids. Trimming took off 7 bases at V and 6 bases at J, with 17 bases between the two ends. CDR1 SGHAT and CDR2 FQNNGV come from the germline V gene.

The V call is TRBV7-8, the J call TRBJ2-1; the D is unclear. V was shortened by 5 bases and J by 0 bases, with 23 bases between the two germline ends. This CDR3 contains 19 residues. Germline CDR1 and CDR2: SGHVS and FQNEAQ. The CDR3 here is CASSLRLYLGYYSYNEQFF. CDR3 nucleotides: TGTGCCAGCAGCCTTCGTCTCTACCTAGGTTATTACTCCTACAATGAGCAGTTCTTC.

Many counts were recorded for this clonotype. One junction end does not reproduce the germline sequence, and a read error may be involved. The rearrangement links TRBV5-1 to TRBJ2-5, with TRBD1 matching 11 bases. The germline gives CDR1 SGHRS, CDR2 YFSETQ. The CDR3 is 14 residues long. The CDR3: CASSLGTGGETQYF. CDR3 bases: TGTGCCAGCAGCTTAGGGACAGGGGGGGAGACCCAGTACTTC.

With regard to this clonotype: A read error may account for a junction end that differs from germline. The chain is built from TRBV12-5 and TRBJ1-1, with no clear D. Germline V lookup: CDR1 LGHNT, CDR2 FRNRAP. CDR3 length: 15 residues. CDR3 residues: CASVLTARSNTEAFF. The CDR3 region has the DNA TGTGCTAGTGTTTTGACCGCCCGTTCGAACACTGAAGCTTTCTTT.

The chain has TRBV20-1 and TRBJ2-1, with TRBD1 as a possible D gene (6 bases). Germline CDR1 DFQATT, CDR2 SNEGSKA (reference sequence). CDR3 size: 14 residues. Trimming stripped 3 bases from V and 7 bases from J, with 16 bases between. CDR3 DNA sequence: TGCAGTGCTAGCGAGACAGGAAAAGGGAATGAGCAGTTCTTC. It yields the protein CSASETGKGNEQFF.

CDR3 DNA: TGCGCCAGCAGCGGGATGTTAGGTATGAACACTGAAGCTTTCTTT. It yields the protein CASSGMLGMNTEAFF. The genes are TRBV5-1 and TRBJ1-1, with D hard to call. CDR3 length: 15 amino acids. V lost 4 bases and J lost 0, with 13 bases in between. Germline assignment: CDR1 SGHRS and CDR2 YFSETQ. The full variable domain, completed using reference TRBV5-1 and TRBJ1-1, is KAGVTQTPRYLIKTRGQQVTLSCSPISGHRSVSWYQQTPGQGLQFLFEYFSETQRNKGNFPGRFSGRQFSNSRSEMNVSTLELGDSALYLCASSGMLGMNTEAFFGQGTRLTVV.

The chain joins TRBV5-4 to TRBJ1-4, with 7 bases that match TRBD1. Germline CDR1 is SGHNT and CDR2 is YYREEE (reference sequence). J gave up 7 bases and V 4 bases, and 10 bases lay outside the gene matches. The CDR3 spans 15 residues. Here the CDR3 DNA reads TGTGCCAGCAGCGCCAGACAGGGAGGTAGTGAAAAACTGTTTTTT. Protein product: CASSARQGGSEKLFF.

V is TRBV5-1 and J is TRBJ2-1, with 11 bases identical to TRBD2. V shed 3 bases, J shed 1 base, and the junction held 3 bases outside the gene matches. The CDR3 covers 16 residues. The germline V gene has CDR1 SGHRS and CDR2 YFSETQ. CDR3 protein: CASSSTSGRSYNEQFF. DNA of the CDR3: TGCGCCAGCAGCTCTACTAGCGGGAGATCCTACAATGAGCAGTTCTTC. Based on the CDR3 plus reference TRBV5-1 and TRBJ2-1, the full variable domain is KAGVTQTPRYLIKTRGQQVTLSCSPISGHRSVSWYQQTPGQGLQFLFEYFSETQRNKGNFPGRFSGRQFSNSRSEMNVSTLELGDSALYLCASSSTSGRSYNEQFFGPGTRLTVL.